A single sample gave rise to the 6 T cell receptor beta chains below, sequenced in a study of CD8+CD57+ T cells in acquired aplastic anemia. Profiling that covered TCR beta VDJ and CDR3 relied on genomic DNA as its template. TCRdb passed the reads through MiXCR, listing each CDR3 protein once. In the table there are 95,000 to 150,000 distinct CDR3 sequences, 50% to 70% of which are singletons. Patients included in sequencing had previously demonstrated CD8+CD57+ cell expansion by flow cytometry. The sequencing sample was made of sorted CD4+, CD8+, or CD8+CD57+ T cells (not recorded which) from PBMCs. These receptors all stem from a human donor with aplastic anemia.

The chain has TRBV29-1 and TRBJ2-1, with a tentative D call TRBD2 (5 bases). The CDR3 totals 11 residues. V gave up 6 bases and J gave up 7 bases, with 10 bases separating them. The germline CDR1 and CDR2 sequences are SQVTM and ANQGSEA. DNA of the CDR3: TGCAGCGTCAGCCAGCGGAATGAGCAGTTCTTC. Amino acid sequence: CSVSQRNEQFF.

In this sample, this clonotype turned up once. The chain recombines TRBV5-6 with TRBJ1-4, with a tentative D call TRBD1 (6 bases). CDR1 and CDR2 from the germline V gene are SGHDT and YYEEEE. Trimming shortened V by 0 bases and J by 11 bases, and 17 bases separated the two germline ends. The CDR3 runs to 15 residues. CDR3 in amino acids: CASSLEQGGFEKLFF. CDR3 nucleotide sequence: TGTGCCAGCAGCTTGGAACAGGGCGGGTTCGAGAAACTGTTTTTT.

The V gene is TRBV5-1, the J gene TRBJ1-5; D possibly corresponds to TRBD1 (5 bases). The CDR3 length is 14 residues. Germline loops: CDR1 SGHRS, CDR2 YFSETQ. The V and J ends lost 4 bases and 4 bases respectively, with 12 bases between them. The CDR3: CASSAGTANQPQHF. CDR3 DNA: TGCGCCAGCAGCGCCGGGACGGCTAATCAGCCCCAGCATTTT.

V and J are TRBV7-9 and TRBJ2-5; 14 bases are a match to TRBD2. CDR1 and CDR2 (germline): SEHNR, FQNEAQ (reference sequence). CDR3 length equals 15 residues. The ends lost 5 bases at V and 4 bases at J; junction bases unmatched: 3. CDR3 residues: CASSIGTSGGETQYF. The CDR3 bases are TGTGCCAGCAGCATAGGGACTAGCGGGGGAGAGACCCAGTACTTC. Full variable domain (rest looked up from reference TRBV7-9 and TRBJ2-5): DTGVSQNPRHKITKRGQNVTFRCDPISEHNRLYWYRQTLGQGPEFLTYFQNEAQLEKSRLLSDRFSAERPKGSFSTLEIQRTEQGDSAMYLCASSIGTSGGETQYFGPGTRLLVL.

The chain's CDR3 is CASSAGTAEKLFF. DNA for the CDR3: TGCGCCAGCAGCGCGGGGACAGCCGAAAAACTGTTTTTT. The gene calls are TRBV5-1 and TRBJ1-4, with TRBD1 identical over 7 bases. Germline assignment: CDR1 SGHRS and CDR2 YFSETQ. The CDR3 covers 13 residues. The trim removed 4 bases at V and 8 bases at J, leaving 5 bases unmatched.

This chain joins TRBV27 and TRBJ1-5; D ambiguous. Germline V CDR1 and CDR2: MNHEY, SMNVEV (reference sequence). Trimming took 6 bases from V and 1 from J, leaving 19 bases between them. The CDR3 is made up of 17 amino acids. This CDR3 reads CASSLVMRDLSNQPQHF. The CDR3 DNA sequence: TGTGCCAGCAGCTTAGTAATGAGGGATCTGAGCAATCAGCCCCAGCATTTT.